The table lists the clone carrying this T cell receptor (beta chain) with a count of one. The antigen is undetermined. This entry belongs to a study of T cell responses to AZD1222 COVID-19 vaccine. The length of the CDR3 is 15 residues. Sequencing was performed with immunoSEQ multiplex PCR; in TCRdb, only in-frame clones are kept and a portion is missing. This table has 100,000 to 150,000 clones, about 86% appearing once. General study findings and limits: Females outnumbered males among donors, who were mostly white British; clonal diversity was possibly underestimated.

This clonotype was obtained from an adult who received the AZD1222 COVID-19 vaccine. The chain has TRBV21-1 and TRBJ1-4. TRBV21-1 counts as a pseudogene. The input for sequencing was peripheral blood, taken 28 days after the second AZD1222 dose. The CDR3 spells CASSPLGTYNEKLFF. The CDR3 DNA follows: TGTGCCAGCAGTCCCCTGGGGACGTACAATGAAAAACTGTTTTTT.